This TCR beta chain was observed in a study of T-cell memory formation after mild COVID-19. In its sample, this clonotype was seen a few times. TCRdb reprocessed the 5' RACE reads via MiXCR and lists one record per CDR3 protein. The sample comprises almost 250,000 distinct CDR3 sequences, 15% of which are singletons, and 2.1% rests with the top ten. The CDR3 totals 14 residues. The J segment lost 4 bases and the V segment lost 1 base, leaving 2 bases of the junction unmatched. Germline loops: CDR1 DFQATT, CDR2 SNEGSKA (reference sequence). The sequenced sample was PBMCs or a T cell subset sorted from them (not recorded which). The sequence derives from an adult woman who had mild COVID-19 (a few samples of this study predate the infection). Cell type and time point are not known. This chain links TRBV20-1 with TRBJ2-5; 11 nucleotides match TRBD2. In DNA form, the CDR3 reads TGCAGTGCTAGAGGTCTAGCGGGGGGAGAGACCCAGTACTTC. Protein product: CSARGLAGGETQYF.